The 2 T cell receptor beta chains given below trace back to one sample, sequenced in a study of blood T cell repertoires in COVID-19. The assay was immunoSEQ multiplex PCR, and TCRdb's table has in-frame clones only and misses some. The sample holds around 140,000 clones, around four fifths seen once. The material sequenced was peripheral blood. The receptors were gathered from a human donor in a cohort sampled during active COVID-19.

The chain recombines TRBV7-6 with TRBJ2-3; 7 positions match TRBD2. V shed 2 bases, J shed 3 bases, and the junction held 14 bases outside the gene matches. Germline V CDR1 and CDR2: SGHVS, FNYEAQ. This CDR3 is 18 amino acids long. The CDR3 sequence is CASSLYGTRERGTDTQYF. CDR3 DNA: TGTGCCAGCAGCTTATACGGGACCAGGGAGCGGGGTACAGATACGCAGTATTTT. Supplemented by reference TRBV7-6 and TRBJ2-3, the full variable domain reads GAGVSQSPRYKVTKRGQDVALRCDPISGHVSLYWYRQALGQGPEFLTYFNYEAQQDKSGLPNDRFSAERPEGSISTLTIQRTEQRDSAMYRCASSLYGTRERGTDTQYFGPGTRLTVL.

This sequence joins TRBV18 and TRBJ2-7; maybe TRBD2 (6 bases). Trimming left V 2 bases short and J 2 bases short, with 10 bases between. This CDR3 is built from 14 residues. CDR1 KGHSH and CDR2 LQKENI come from the germline V gene. CDR3 region: CASSPIPSAYEQYF. For the CDR3, the DNA is TGTGCCAGCTCACCAATCCCTAGCGCCTACGAGCAGTACTTC.